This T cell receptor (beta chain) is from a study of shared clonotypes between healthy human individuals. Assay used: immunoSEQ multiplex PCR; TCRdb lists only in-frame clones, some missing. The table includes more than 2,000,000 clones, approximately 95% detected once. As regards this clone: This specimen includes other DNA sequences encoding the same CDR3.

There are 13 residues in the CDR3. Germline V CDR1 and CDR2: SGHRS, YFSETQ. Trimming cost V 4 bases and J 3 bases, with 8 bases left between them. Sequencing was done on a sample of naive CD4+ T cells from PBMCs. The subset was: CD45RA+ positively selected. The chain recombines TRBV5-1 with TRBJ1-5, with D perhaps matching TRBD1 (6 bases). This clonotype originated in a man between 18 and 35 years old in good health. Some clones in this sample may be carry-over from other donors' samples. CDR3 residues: CASSRTVNQPQHF. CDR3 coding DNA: TGCGCCAGCAGCCGGACAGTCAATCAGCCCCAGCATTTT.